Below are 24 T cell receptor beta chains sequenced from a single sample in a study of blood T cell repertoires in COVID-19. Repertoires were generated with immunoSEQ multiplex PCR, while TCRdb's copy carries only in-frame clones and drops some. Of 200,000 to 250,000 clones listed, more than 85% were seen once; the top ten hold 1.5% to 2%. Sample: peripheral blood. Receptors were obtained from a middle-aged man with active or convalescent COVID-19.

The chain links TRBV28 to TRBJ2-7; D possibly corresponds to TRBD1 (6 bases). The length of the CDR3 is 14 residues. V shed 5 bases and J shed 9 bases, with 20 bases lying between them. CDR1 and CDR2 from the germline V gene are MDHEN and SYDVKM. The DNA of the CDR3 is TGTGCCAGCAGTCCCGGGACAACCCTAGGTGTGCAGTACTTC. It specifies CASSPGTTLGVQYF.

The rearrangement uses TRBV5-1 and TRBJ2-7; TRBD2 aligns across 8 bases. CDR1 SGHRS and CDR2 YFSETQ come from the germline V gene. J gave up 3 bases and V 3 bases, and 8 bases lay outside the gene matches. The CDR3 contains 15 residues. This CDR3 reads CASSSESSGRYEQYF. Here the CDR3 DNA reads TGCGCCAGCAGCTCTGAATCTAGCGGGCGCTACGAGCAGTACTTC. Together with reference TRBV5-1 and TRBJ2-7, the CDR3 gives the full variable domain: KAGVTQTPRYLIKTRGQQVTLSCSPISGHRSVSWYQQTPGQGLQFLFEYFSETQRNKGNFPGRFSGRQFSNSRSEMNVSTLELGDSALYLCASSSESSGRYEQYFGPGTRLTVT.

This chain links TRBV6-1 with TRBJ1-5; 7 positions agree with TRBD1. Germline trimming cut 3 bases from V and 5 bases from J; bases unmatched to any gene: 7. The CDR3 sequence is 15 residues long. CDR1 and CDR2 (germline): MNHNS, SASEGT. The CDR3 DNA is TGTGCCAGCAGTGATCCCGGGACAGCAGATCAGCCCCAGCATTTT. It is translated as CASSDPGTADQPQHF.

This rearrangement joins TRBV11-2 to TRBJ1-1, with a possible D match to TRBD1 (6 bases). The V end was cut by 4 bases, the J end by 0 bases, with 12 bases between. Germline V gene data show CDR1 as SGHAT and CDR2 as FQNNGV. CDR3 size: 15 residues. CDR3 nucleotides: TGTGCCAGCAGCTCTTCGGGACACCTGAACACTGAAGCTTTCTTT. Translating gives CASSSSGHLNTEAFF.

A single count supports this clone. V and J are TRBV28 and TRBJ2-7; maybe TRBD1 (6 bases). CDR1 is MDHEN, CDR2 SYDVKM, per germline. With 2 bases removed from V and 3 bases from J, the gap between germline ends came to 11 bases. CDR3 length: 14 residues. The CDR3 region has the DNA TGTGCCAGCAGTTTACTACGGGACAACTACGAGCAGTACTTC. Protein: CASSLLRDNYEQYF.

CDR3 bases: TGTGCCAGCAGCATAAGACAGGGGCATTACAATGAGCAGTTCTTC. It codes for CASSIRQGHYNEQFF. The chain uses TRBV11-2 and TRBJ2-1, with 8 bases matching TRBD1. With 5 bases clipped from V and 4 bases from J, the junction kept 7 bases outside the gene matches. The CDR3 loop spans 15 amino acids. From germline, CDR1 is SGHAT and CDR2 FQNNGV.

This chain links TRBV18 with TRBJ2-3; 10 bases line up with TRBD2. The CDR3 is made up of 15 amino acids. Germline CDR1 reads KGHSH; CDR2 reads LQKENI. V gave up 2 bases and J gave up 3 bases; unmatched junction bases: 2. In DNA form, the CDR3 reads TGTGCCAGCTCACCAAGCGGGGGGGCAACAGATACGCAGTATTTT. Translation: CASSPSGGATDTQYF.

In DNA, the CDR3 is TGTGCCAGCAGCGTAGGGCGGGGCTCGGGGGATACGCAGTATTTT. It codes for CASSVGRGSGDTQYF. This rearrangement joins TRBV9 to TRBJ2-3, with a possible D match to TRBD2 (6 bases). CDR3 length equals 15 residues. The V gene lost 0 bases and the J gene lost 6 bases, with 14 bases spanning the gap. Germline V lookup: CDR1 SGDLS, CDR2 YYNGEE. The whole variable domain, remainder taken from reference TRBV9 and TRBJ2-3, is DSGVTQTPKHLITATGQRVTLRCSPRSGDLSVYWYQQSLDQGLQFLIQYYNGEERAKGNILERFSAQQFPDLHSELNLSSLELGDSALYFCASSVGRGSGDTQYFGPGTRLTVL.

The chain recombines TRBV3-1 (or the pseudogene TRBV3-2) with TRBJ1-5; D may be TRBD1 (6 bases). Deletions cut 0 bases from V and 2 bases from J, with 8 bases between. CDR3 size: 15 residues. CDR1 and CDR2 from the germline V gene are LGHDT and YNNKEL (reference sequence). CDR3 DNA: TGTGCCAGCAGCCAAGACAGGGGAGGCAATCAGCCCCAGCATTTT. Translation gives CASSQDRGGNQPQHF.

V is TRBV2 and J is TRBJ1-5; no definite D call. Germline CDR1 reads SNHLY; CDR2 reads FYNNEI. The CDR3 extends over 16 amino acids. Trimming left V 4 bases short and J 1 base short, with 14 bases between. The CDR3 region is CASSAGGQASNQPQHF. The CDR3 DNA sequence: TGTGCCAGCAGTGCCGGAGGGCAGGCAAGCAATCAGCCCCAGCATTTT. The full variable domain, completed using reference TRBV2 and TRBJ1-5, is EPEVTQTPSHQVTQMGQEVILRCVPISNHLYFYWYRQILGQKVEFLVSFYNNEISEKSEIFDDQFSVERPDGSNFTLKIRSTKLEDSAMYFCASSAGGQASNQPQHFGDGTRLSIL.

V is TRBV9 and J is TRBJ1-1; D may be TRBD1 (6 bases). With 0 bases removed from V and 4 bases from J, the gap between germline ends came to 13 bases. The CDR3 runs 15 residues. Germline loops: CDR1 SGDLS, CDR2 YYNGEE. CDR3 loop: CASSVGGGEGTEAFF. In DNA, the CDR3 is TGTGCCAGCAGCGTAGGAGGGGGAGAGGGCACTGAAGCTTTCTTT.

CDR3 coding DNA: TGTGCCAGCAGGTCGTTCAGTGAAGCTTTCTTT. It codes for CASRSFSEAFF. This chain links TRBV28 with TRBJ1-1; D unresolved. Germline assignment: CDR1 MDHEN and CDR2 SYDVKM. The CDR3 loop spans 11 amino acids. Trimming cost V 6 bases and J 7 bases, with 9 bases left between them. Full variable domain (remainder filled in from reference TRBV28 and TRBJ1-1): DVKVTQSSRYLVKRTGEKVFLECVQDMDHENMFWYRQDPGLGLRLIYFSYDVKMKEKGDIPEGYSVSREKKERFSLILESASTNQTSMYLCASRSFSEAFFGQGTRLTVV.

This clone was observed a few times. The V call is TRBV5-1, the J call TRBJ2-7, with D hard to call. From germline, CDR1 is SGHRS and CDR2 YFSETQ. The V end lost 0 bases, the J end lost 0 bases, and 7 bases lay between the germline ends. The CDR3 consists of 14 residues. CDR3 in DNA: TGCGCCAGCAGCTTGGGCGGCAGCTCCTACGAGCAGTACTTC. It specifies CASSLGGSSYEQYF.

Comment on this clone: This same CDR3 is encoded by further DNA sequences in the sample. CDR3 residues: CASSQGQGMNTEAFF. The DNA of the CDR3 is TGCGCCAGCAGCCAAGGACAGGGCATGAACACTGAAGCTTTCTTT. The chain uses TRBV4-1 and TRBJ1-1; 7 bases map to TRBD1. This CDR3 comprises 15 residues. The V gene's germline CDR1 is MGHRA and CDR2 YSYEKL. V gave up 1 base and J gave up 0 bases; unmatched junction bases: 2.

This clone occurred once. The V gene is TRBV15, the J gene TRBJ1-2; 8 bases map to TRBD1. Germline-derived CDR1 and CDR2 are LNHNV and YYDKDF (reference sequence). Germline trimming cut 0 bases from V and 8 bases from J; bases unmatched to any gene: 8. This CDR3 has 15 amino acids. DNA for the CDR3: TGTGCCACCAGCAGAGATAAGGGACAGGCTAGAGGCTACACCTTC. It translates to CATSRDKGQARGYTF.

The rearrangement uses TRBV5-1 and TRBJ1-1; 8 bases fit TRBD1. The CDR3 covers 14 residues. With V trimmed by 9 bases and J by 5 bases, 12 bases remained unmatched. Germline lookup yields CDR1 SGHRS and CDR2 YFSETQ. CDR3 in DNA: TGCGCCACCGCAGCATCGACAGGGGTGACTGAAGCTTTCTTT. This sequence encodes CATAASTGVTEAFF.

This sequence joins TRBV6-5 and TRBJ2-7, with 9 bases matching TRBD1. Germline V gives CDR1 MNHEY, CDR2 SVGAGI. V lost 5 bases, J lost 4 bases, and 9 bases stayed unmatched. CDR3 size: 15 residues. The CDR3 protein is CASSTPGTGSYEQYF. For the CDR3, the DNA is TGTGCCAGCAGTACCCCCGGGACAGGGTCTTACGAGCAGTACTTC.

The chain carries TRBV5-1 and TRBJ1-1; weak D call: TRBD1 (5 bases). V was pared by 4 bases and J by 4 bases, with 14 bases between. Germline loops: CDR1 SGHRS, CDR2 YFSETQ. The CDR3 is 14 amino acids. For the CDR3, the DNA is TGCGCCAGCAGCCTGGCTGGGGCAGTCACTGAAGCTTTCTTT. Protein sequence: CASSLAGAVTEAFF.

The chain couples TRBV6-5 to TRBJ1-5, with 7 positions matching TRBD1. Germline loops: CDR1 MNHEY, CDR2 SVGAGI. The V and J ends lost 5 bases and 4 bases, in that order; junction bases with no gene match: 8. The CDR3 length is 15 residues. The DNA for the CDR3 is TGTGCCAGCAGTCCGGACAGGCACCTAAATCAGCCCCAGCATTTT. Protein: CASSPDRHLNQPQHF.

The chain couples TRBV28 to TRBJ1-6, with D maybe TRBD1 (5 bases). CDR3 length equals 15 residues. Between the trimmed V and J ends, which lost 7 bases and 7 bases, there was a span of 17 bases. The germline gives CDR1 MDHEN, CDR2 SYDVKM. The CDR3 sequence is CASTGSKLYNSPLHF. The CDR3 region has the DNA TGTGCCAGCACAGGGTCCAAATTGTACAATTCACCCCTCCACTTT.

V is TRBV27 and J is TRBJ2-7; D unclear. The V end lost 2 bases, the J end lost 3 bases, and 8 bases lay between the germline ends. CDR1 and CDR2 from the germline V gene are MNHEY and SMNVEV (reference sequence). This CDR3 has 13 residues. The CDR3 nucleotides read TGTGCCAGCAGTTTAGCGGCAGACTACGAGCAGTACTTC. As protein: CASSLAADYEQYF.

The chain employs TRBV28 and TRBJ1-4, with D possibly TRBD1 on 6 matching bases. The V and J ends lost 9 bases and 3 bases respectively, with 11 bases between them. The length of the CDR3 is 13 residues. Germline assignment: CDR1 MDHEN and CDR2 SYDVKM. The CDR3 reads CASSQGANEKLFF. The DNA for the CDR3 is TGTGCCAGTTCACAGGGTGCTAATGAAAAACTGTTTTTT.

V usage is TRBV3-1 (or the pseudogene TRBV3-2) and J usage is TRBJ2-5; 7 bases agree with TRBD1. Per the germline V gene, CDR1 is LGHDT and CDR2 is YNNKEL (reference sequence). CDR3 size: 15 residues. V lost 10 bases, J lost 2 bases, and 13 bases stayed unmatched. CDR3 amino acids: CATYQTGYSQETQYF. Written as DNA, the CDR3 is TGTGCCACCTACCAGACAGGGTATTCGCAAGAGACCCAGTACTTC.

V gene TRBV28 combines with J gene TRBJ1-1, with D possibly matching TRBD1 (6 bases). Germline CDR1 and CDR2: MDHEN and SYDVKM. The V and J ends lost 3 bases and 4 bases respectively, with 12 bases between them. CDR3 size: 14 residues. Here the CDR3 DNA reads TGTGCCAGCAGTTTGTTTGGGGGCGGCACTGAAGCTTTCTTT. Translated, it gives CASSLFGGGTEAFF.